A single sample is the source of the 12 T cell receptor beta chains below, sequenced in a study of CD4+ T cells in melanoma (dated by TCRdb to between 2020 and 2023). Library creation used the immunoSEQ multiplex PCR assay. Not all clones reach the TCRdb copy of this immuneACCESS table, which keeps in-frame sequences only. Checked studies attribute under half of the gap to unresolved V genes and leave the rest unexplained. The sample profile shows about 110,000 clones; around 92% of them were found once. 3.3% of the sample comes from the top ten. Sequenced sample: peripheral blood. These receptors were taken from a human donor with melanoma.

CDR3 amino acids: CAIRAGGSTDTQYF. CDR3 DNA: TGTGCCATCAGGGCGGGCGGGAGCACAGATACGCAGTATTTT. The chain couples TRBV10-3 to TRBJ2-3; D may be TRBD2 (5 bases). V lost 6 bases, J lost 0 bases, and 10 bases lay in between. From germline, CDR1 is ENHRY and CDR2 SYGVKD. This CDR3 region has 14 residues.

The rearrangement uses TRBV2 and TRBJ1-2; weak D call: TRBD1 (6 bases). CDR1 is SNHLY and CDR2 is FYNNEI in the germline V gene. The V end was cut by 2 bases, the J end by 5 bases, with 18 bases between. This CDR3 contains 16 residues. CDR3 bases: TGTGCCAGCAGTGAACGGTTGGCAGGGGATTGGTATGGCTACACCTTC. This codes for CASSERLAGDWYGYTF.

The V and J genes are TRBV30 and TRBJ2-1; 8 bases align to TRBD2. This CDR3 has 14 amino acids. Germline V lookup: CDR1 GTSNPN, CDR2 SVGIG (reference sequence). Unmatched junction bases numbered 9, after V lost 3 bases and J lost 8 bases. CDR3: CAWRRSGATDEQFF. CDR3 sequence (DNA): TGTGCCTGGAGGCGTAGCGGGGCGACCGATGAGCAGTTCTTC.

As DNA, the CDR3 is TGTGCCAGCAGTGGGGGACAGGGGTCGGAAAAACTGTTTTTT. The encoded protein is CASSGGQGSEKLFF. The chain uses TRBV6-4 and TRBJ1-4; TRBD1 agrees at 10 bases. Germline V gene data show CDR1 as MRHNA and CDR2 as SNTAGT. The J segment lost 8 bases and the V segment lost 4 bases, leaving 4 bases of the junction unmatched. The CDR3 loop spans 14 amino acids.

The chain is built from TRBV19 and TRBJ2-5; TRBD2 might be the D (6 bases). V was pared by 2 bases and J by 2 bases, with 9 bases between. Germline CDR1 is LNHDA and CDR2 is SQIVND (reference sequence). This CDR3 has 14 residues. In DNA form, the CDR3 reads TGTGCCAGTAGTATAAGCAGCGGGCAAGAGACCCAGTACTTC. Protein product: CASSISSGQETQYF.

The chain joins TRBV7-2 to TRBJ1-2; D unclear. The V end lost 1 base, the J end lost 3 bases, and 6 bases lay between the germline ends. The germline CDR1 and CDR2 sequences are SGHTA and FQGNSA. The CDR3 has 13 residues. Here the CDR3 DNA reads TGTGCCAGCAGCTTAGGGCCGGACTATGGCTACACCTTC. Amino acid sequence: CASSLGPDYGYTF.

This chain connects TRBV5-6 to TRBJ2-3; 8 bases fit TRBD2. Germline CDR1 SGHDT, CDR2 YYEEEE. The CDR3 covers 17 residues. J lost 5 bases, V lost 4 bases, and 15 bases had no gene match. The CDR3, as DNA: TGTGCCAGCAGCCCCCTTGTTTCTCGGGAGGGCGTAGATACGCAGTATTTT. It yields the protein CASSPLVSREGVDTQYF.

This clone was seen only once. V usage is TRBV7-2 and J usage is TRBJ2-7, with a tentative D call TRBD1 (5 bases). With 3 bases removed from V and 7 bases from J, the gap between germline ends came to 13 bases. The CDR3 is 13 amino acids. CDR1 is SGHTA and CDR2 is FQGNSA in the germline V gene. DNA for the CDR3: TGTGCCAGCAGCTTTGCAGGGATGGTAGAGCAGTACTTC. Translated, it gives CASSFAGMVEQYF.

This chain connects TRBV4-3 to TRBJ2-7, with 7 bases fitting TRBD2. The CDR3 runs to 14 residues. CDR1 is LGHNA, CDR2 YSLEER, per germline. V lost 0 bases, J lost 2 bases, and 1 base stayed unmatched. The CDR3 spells CASSQEGGPYEQYF. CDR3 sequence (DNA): TGCGCCAGCAGCCAAGAGGGAGGGCCCTACGAGCAGTACTTC.

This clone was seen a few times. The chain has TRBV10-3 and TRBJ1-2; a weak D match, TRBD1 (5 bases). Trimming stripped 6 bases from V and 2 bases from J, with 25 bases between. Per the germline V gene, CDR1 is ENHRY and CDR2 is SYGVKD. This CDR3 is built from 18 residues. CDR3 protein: CAIRYKVRAPDWNYGYTF. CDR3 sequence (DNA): TGTGCCATCAGATATAAGGTCAGGGCTCCTGACTGGAACTATGGCTACACCTTC.

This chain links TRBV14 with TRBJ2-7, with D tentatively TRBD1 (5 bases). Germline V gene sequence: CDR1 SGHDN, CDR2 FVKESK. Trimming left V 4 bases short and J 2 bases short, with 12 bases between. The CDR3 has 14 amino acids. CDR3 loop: CASSLPDSTYEQYF. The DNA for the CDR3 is TGTGCCAGCAGCCTCCCCGACAGTACCTACGAGCAGTACTTC.

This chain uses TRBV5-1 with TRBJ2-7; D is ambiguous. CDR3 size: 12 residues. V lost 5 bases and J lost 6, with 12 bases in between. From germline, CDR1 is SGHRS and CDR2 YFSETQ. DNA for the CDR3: TGCGCCAGCAGACCTAACTACGGCGAGCAGTACTTC. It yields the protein CASRPNYGEQYF.